These 16 T cell receptor beta chains came from one sample sequenced in a study of cytomegalovirus exposure and HLA in healthy donors (dated by TCRdb to 2017 to 2019). The library was built by means of the immunoSEQ multiplex PCR assay. The multiplex PCR relied on a mix of 60 forward primers for TCR Vbeta segments and 13 reverse primers for TCR Jbeta segments. In its TCRdb copy, this immuneACCESS table keeps in-frame sequences only and misses some clones. Where compared with another copy, unresolved V genes explain less than half of these, and the others have no known cause. This sample holds some 160,000 clones; 75% to 90% were observed only once. The biggest ten clones account for 2% to 2.5% of the sample. The source material was PBMCs. These receptors all stem from a male donor in good health and CMV-seronegative.

This clone has only a few counts. CDR3 sequence (DNA): TGTGCCAGCAGCGGACTAGCAGCGAACACCGGGGAGCTGTTTTTT. Amino acids: CASSGLAANTGELFF. The rearrangement joins TRBV7-8 to TRBJ2-2; 8 bases line up with TRBD2. The V gene's germline CDR1 is SGHVS and CDR2 FQNEAQ. This CDR3 has 15 residues. The ends lost 5 bases at V and 0 bases at J; junction bases unmatched: 2.

V is TRBV6-6 and J is TRBJ1-1, with 8 bases lining up with TRBD1. Germline loops: CDR1 MNHNY, CDR2 SVGAGI (reference sequence). With V trimmed by 5 bases and J by 7 bases, 9 bases remained unmatched. The length of the CDR3 is 14 residues. The CDR3 sequence: CASSDPRGLIEAFF. The CDR3, as DNA: TGTGCCAGCAGTGACCCCAGGGGGCTCATTGAAGCTTTCTTT.

The chain recombines TRBV6-5 with TRBJ1-1; D might be TRBD1 (5 bases). V was trimmed by 4 bases and J by 1 base, leaving 16 bases between them. The CDR3 runs 16 residues. Germline CDR1 is MNHEY and CDR2 is SVGAGI. For the CDR3, the DNA is TGTGCCAGCAGTTCGCCGCCTCGACAGCGGAACACTGAAGCTTTCTTT. This gives the protein CASSSPPRQRNTEAFF.

CDR3 residues: CASSPWTSGPVSDEQFF. The CDR3, as DNA: TGCGCCAGCAGCCCCTGGACTAGCGGGCCGGTCAGCGATGAGCAGTTCTTC. The rearrangement uses TRBV5-1 and TRBJ2-1; 11 nucleotides align to TRBD2. Germline V gene data show CDR1 as SGHRS and CDR2 as YFSETQ. The CDR3 has 17 amino acids. With V trimmed by 4 bases and J by 8 bases, 14 bases remained unmatched.

This chain connects TRBV19 to TRBJ2-7; TRBD1 aligns across 9 bases. V was pared by 1 base and J by 5 bases, with 9 bases of the junction left unmatched. Germline-derived CDR1 and CDR2 are LNHDA and SQIVND (reference sequence). CDR3 length: 16 residues. DNA of the CDR3: TGTGCCAGTAGTATAGGGGGCAACAGGGGGCAGAACGAGCAGTACTTC. It yields the protein CASSIGGNRGQNEQYF.

This sequence joins TRBV29-1 and TRBJ1-1; D gene uncertain. The V and J ends lost 3 bases and 1 base respectively, with 9 bases between them. Germline V gene sequence: CDR1 SQVTM, CDR2 ANQGSEA. The CDR3 is 13 amino acids. The CDR3 DNA is TGCAGCGTTGACACGGGAGGGAACACTGAAGCTTTCTTT. Its protein product is CSVDTGGNTEAFF.

V is TRBV18 and J is TRBJ1-3; D is ambiguous. Germline-derived CDR1 and CDR2 are KGHSH and LQKENI. This CDR3 has 16 amino acids. The ends were cut back, 2 bases at V and 4 bases at J, with 15 bases in the middle. The CDR3 region has the DNA TGTGCCAGCTCACCATGGTACACACGCGGGGGAAACACCATATATTTT. This gives the protein CASSPWYTRGGNTIYF.

The genes are TRBV5-1 and TRBJ2-7; 10 bases agree with TRBD1. V lost 4 bases and J lost 5; bases outside the gene matches: 12. The CDR3 contains 16 residues. Germline V gives CDR1 SGHRS, CDR2 YFSETQ. The DNA for the CDR3 is TGCGCCAGCAGCAAGGAAGGACAGGGGGTAATCGACGAGCAGTACTTC. It yields the protein CASSKEGQGVIDEQYF.

The CDR3 here is CASSLAASGGTDTQYF. The DNA for the CDR3 is TGCGCCAGCAGCTTGGCGGCTAGCGGGGGCACAGATACGCAGTATTTT. V usage is TRBV5-1 and J usage is TRBJ2-3, with 9 nucleotides matching TRBD2. The CDR3 has 16 amino acids. The V and J ends lost 0 bases and 1 base, in that order; junction bases with no gene match: 3. Per germline, CDR1 SGHRS and CDR2 YFSETQ.

The gene calls are TRBV6-6 and TRBJ2-7, with 7 bases that match TRBD1. There are 15 residues in the CDR3. V gave up 6 bases and J gave up 2 bases; unmatched junction bases: 10. Germline V lookup: CDR1 MNHNY, CDR2 SVGAGI (reference sequence). CDR3 nucleotide sequence: TGTGCCAGCAGCTCCCGACAGGGCACTACCTACGAGCAGTACTTC. Amino acids: CASSSRQGTTYEQYF.

This sequence joins TRBV6-1 and TRBJ2-7; D remains ambiguous. Trimming left V 0 bases short and J 2 bases short, with 8 bases between. Germline V gene lookup returns CDR1 MNHNS and CDR2 SASEGT. The CDR3 length is 14 residues. The CDR3 nucleotides read TGTGCCAGCAGTGAAGCTTGGCAGACCTACGAGCAGTACTTC. Translating it yields CASSEAWQTYEQYF.

This clone has only a few counts. The chain has TRBV10-2 and TRBJ1-2, with 9 bases matching TRBD1. The CDR3 contains 17 residues. V trimming: 4 bases; J trimming: 3 bases; junction bases outside the gene matches: 12. Germline CDR1 reads WSHSY; CDR2 reads SAAADI. In DNA form, the CDR3 reads TGCGCCAGCAGTGGCTTTGACGTGGGACAGGGCGACTATGGCTACACCTTC. The encoded protein is CASSGFDVGQGDYGYTF.

This clone showed up just once. The CDR3 DNA sequence: TGCAGCGGGACAGCTAACTATGGCTACACCTTC. Residues: CSGTANYGYTF. This chain uses TRBV29-1 with TRBJ1-2; possible D gene TRBD1, 6 bases. Germline lookup yields CDR1 SQVTM and CDR2 ANQGSEA. The V gene lost 7 bases and the J gene lost 0 bases, with 6 bases spanning the gap. The CDR3 has 11 amino acids.

The V call is TRBV11-2, the J call TRBJ2-7; TRBD1 might be the D (5 bases). V shed 5 bases and J shed 1 base, with 15 bases lying between them. The CDR3 runs to 15 residues. Per the germline V gene, CDR1 is SGHAT and CDR2 is FQNNGV. CDR3 amino acids: CASSLRETVSYEQYF. The CDR3 bases are TGTGCCAGCAGCCTCAGAGAGACAGTTTCCTACGAGCAGTACTTC.

The chain joins TRBV20-1 to TRBJ1-1, with 7 bases matching TRBD1. CDR3 length: 11 residues. Germline CDR1 is DFQATT and CDR2 is SNEGSKA (reference sequence). The trim removed 2 bases at V and 11 bases at J, leaving 5 bases unmatched. Here the CDR3 reads CSARQGVGAFF. For the CDR3, the DNA is TGCAGTGCTAGACAGGGGGTAGGCGCTTTCTTT.

The CDR3 DNA follows: TGCAGCGTTGACCAGGGGTATGGCTACACCTTC. This encodes CSVDQGYGYTF. The chain recombines TRBV29-1 with TRBJ1-2, with D maybe TRBD1 (6 bases). The germline V gene encodes CDR1 SQVTM and CDR2 ANQGSEA. The CDR3 is made up of 11 amino acids. Trimming left V 3 bases short and J 5 bases short, with 7 bases between.